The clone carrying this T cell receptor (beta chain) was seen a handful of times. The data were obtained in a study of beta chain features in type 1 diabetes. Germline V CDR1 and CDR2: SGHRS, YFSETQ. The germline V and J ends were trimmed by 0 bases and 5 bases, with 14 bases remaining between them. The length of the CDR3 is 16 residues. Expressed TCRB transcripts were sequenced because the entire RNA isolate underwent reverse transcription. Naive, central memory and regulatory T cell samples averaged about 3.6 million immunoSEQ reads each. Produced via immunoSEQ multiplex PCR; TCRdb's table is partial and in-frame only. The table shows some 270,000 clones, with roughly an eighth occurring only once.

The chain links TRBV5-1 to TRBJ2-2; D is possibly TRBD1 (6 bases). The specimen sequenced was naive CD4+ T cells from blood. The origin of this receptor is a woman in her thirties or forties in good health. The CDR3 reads CASSLGRGVRTGELFF. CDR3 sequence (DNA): TGCGCCAGCAGCTTGGGCAGGGGAGTTCGTACCGGGGAGCTGTTTTTT.